This T cell receptor (beta chain) was recovered during a study of blood T cell repertoires in COVID-19. Produced via immunoSEQ multiplex PCR; TCRdb's table is partial and in-frame only. The sample records 45,000 to 60,000 clones, roughly 85% being singletons. Trimming removed 2 bases at V and 5 bases at J, with 6 bases between. Germline V lookup: CDR1 SGHAT, CDR2 FQNNGV. This CDR3 is 13 amino acids long. This chain joins TRBV11-2 and TRBJ2-2; the D is unclear. This receptor was taken from a human donor in a cohort sampled during active COVID-19. Sequencing was done on a sample of peripheral blood. CDR3 sequence reads: CASSLKLTGELFF. The CDR3 bases are TGTGCCAGCAGCTTAAAACTTACCGGGGAGCTGTTTTTT.